This T cell receptor (beta chain) was sequenced during a study of breast tumors, draining lymph nodes, adjacent tissues. Points from the study as a whole: Tumor T cell lymph node origin was a supported hypothesis, not proven.

Looked up from germline, CDR1 is SGHTA and CDR2 is FQGNSA. The CDR3 consists of 15 residues. V shed 10 bases, J shed 2 bases, and the junction held 7 bases outside the gene matches. Axillary draining lymph nodes of breast cancer patients supplied the node samples. This clonotype has ten or more counts. No antigen is known for it. TCRdb analysed the multiplex PCR reads with MiXCR anew, one entry per CDR3 protein. The sample comprises about 130,000 distinct CDR3 sequences, less than 20% of which are singletons, and roughly 3.5% rests with the top ten. Sample: axillary lymph node tissue. This rearrangement joins TRBV7-2 to TRBJ2-6; 8 bases are shared with TRBD2. The TCR sequence derives from a female donor with breast cancer. Some clones in this sample may be carry-over from other donors' samples. Here the CDR3 DNA reads TGTGCCACCCAGCGGGAGACGGCTGGGGCCAACGTCCTGACTTTC. It translates to CATQRETAGANVLTF.